Following are 18 T cell receptor beta chains from one sample sequenced in a study of shared T cell receptors in the human thymus. Data came from immunoSEQ multiplex PCR; TCRdb stores just in-frame clones and leaves some out. The sample has 540,000 or so clones, approximately 80% seen once. The same sample was also studied in work on human thymus T cells.

Sequenced sample: thymocytes. Receptors were obtained from a boy in the first two years of life with a congenital heart defect.

CDR3 sequence reads: CASSWGGTSSYEQYF. As DNA, the CDR3 is TGTGCCAGCAGTTGGGGCGGGACTAGCTCCTACGAGCAGTACTTC. The V call is TRBV27, the J call TRBJ2-7; 8 positions agree with TRBD2. Germline V lookup: CDR1 MNHEY, CDR2 SMNVEV (reference sequence). V lost 4 bases, J lost 0 bases, and 5 bases stayed unmatched. This CDR3 is 15 amino acids long.

The rearrangement joins TRBV7-2 to TRBJ2-1; D not certain. The germline V and J ends were trimmed by 1 base and 3 bases, with 7 bases remaining between them. Germline values: CDR1 SGHTA, CDR2 FQGNSA. The CDR3 is 14 residues long. For the CDR3, the DNA is TGTGCCAGCAGCTTAGGGCTTCACTACAATGAGCAGTTCTTC. This codes for CASSLGLHYNEQFF.

J is TRBJ1-5 and V is TRBV19; 7 nucleotides agree with TRBD1. Germline V gene sequence: CDR1 LNHDA, CDR2 SQIVND (reference sequence). Losses at the gene ends were 5 bases for V and 2 bases for J; bases not matched to a gene: 3. The CDR3 consists of 14 residues. The CDR3 spells CASSAQGGNQPQHF. CDR3 in DNA: TGTGCCAGTAGTGCCCAGGGGGGCAATCAGCCCCAGCATTTT.

This rearrangement joins TRBV6-5 to TRBJ2-2; TRBD2 agrees at 10 bases. The CDR3 is 14 residues long. Germline CDR1 reads MNHEY; CDR2 reads SVGAGI. V was clipped by 7 bases and J by 4 bases; unmatched bases: 3. CDR3 in DNA: TGTGCCAGCACGAGCGGGAGGGCCACCGGGGAGCTGTTTTTT. Amino acids: CASTSGRATGELFF.

This chain connects TRBV7-2 to TRBJ2-1; no clear D. Trimming cost V 4 bases and J 12 bases, with 13 bases left between them. CDR1 and CDR2 (germline): SGHTA, FQGNSA. The CDR3 is 12 amino acids. The CDR3 spells CASSSLIMGQFF. CDR3 DNA sequence: TGTGCCAGCAGCTCACTAATAATGGGGCAGTTCTTC.

The V and J genes are TRBV5-1 and TRBJ1-2, with D possibly being TRBD1 (5 bases). The CDR3 covers 16 residues. V lost 1 base to trimming and J lost 4 bases, with 17 bases between them. Germline V lookup: CDR1 SGHRS, CDR2 YFSETQ. The CDR3 nucleotides read TGCGCCAGCAGCTTGATAGGCAGGGTGGAGGGCTATGGCTACACCTTC. Amino acid sequence: CASSLIGRVEGYGYTF.

This rearrangement joins TRBV10-1 to TRBJ2-7, with 8 bases that match TRBD2. From germline, CDR1 is WNHNN and CDR2 SYGVQD (reference sequence). The CDR3 contains 14 residues. Trimming cost V 5 bases and J 2 bases; bases outside gene matches: 5. CDR3 protein: CASSSGRGPYEQYF. The CDR3 DNA sequence: TGCGCCAGCAGTAGCGGGAGAGGGCCCTACGAGCAGTACTTC.

V gene TRBV6-5 combines with J gene TRBJ2-3; 8 bases match TRBD2. V dropped 7 bases and J dropped 2; count of bases not matched to a gene: 5. CDR1 MNHEY and CDR2 SVGAGI come from the germline V gene. CDR3 length: 14 amino acids. CDR3 nucleotide sequence: TGTGCCAGCACCCATAGCGGGAACACAGATACGCAGTATTTT. Translation: CASTHSGNTDTQYF.

This clone was seen a single time. The chain uses TRBV7-9 and TRBJ2-1; 7 nucleotides match TRBD2. Looked up from germline, CDR1 is SEHNR and CDR2 is FQNEAQ (reference sequence). This CDR3 is 17 amino acids long. The J segment lost 0 bases and the V segment lost 2 bases, leaving 7 bases of the junction unmatched. The CDR3: CASSLFQRDRSYNEQFF. CDR3 in DNA: TGTGCCAGCAGCTTATTCCAGCGGGACCGCTCCTACAATGAGCAGTTCTTC. Filled out from reference TRBV7-9 and TRBJ2-1, the complete variable domain reads DTGVSQNPRHKITKRGQNVTFRCDPISEHNRLYWYRQTLGQGPEFLTYFQNEAQLEKSRLLSDRFSAERPKGSFSTLEIQRTEQGDSAMYLCASSLFQRDRSYNEQFFGPGTRLTVL.

A few counts support this clone. This chain joins TRBV25-1 and TRBJ1-4, with D unresolved. Germline-derived CDR1 and CDR2 are MGHDK and SYGVNS. There are 14 residues in the CDR3. The V and J ends lost 2 bases and 8 bases respectively, with 12 bases between them. DNA of the CDR3: TGTGCCAGCAGTGAAGAGAACAGAGGGGAAAAACTGTTTTTT. Translating gives CASSEENRGEKLFF.

The chain is built from TRBV27 and TRBJ1-1, with 12 bases aligning to TRBD1. Trimming removed 3 bases from V and 3 bases from J; junction bases left unmatched: 29. The CDR3 covers 24 residues. Germline-derived CDR1 and CDR2 are MNHEY and SMNVEV (reference sequence). The CDR3 DNA follows: TGTGCCAGCAGTTTTATCCACCCCACACTCTGGGGATCGGGACAGGGGGCGCGGGACACTGAAGCTTTCTTT. It is translated as CASSFIHPTLWGSGQGARDTEAFF.

Only a few counts were recorded for this clone. This chain uses TRBV5-6 with TRBJ2-3; 9 bases align to TRBD2. The CDR3 has 16 amino acids. CDR1 SGHDT and CDR2 YYEEEE come from the germline V gene. J lost 1 base, V lost 4 bases, and 7 bases had no gene match. The CDR3 loop is CASSLTREGRTDTQYF. CDR3 bases: TGTGCCAGCAGCCTTACGCGGGAGGGCCGCACAGATACGCAGTATTTT.

The gene calls are TRBV30 and TRBJ2-1, with 14 bases aligning to TRBD2. The CDR3 has 19 amino acids. With 5 bases clipped from V and 0 bases from J, the junction kept 12 bases outside the gene matches. Germline V gene data show CDR1 as GTSNPN and CDR2 as SVGIG (reference sequence). The CDR3, as DNA: TGTGCCTGGTCTTTAGTAGGACTAGCGGGAGGTTACTCCTACAATGAGCAGTTCTTC. Its protein product is CAWSLVGLAGGYSYNEQFF. Supplemented by reference TRBV30 and TRBJ2-1, the full variable domain reads SQTIHQWPATLVQPVGSPLSLECTVEGTSNPNLYWYRQAAGRGLQLLFYSVGIGQISSEVPQNLSASRPQDRQFILSSKKLLLSDSGFYLCAWSLVGLAGGYSYNEQFFGPGTRLTVL.

This clone appeared once. The gene calls are TRBV4-2 and TRBJ2-7, with TRBD1 matching over 10 bases. Germline values: CDR1 LGHNA, CDR2 YNFKEQ. With V trimmed by 4 bases and J by 5 bases, 8 bases remained unmatched. CDR3 length equals 15 residues. CDR3 residues: CASSPPTGGANEQYF. In nucleotides, the CDR3 is TGTGCCAGCAGCCCCCCGACAGGGGGCGCGAACGAGCAGTACTTC.

The chain links TRBV30 to TRBJ1-2, with 7 bases that match TRBD1. From germline, CDR1 is GTSNPN and CDR2 SVGIG (reference sequence). The CDR3 has 14 amino acids. The J segment lost 2 bases and the V segment lost 3 bases, leaving 6 bases of the junction unmatched. CDR3 bases: TGTGCCTGGAGCAGGTTCAGGGGGAACTATGGCTACACCTTC. It codes for CAWSRFRGNYGYTF.

There are a few counts of this clone. The chain recombines TRBV19 with TRBJ1-4; 9 nucleotides match TRBD1. Germline trimming cut 5 bases from V and 8 bases from J; bases unmatched to any gene: 12. Per germline, CDR1 LNHDA and CDR2 SQIVND (reference sequence). The CDR3 length is 16 residues. Here the CDR3 reads CASSAKPGQGKEKLFF. In DNA, the CDR3 is TGTGCCAGTAGTGCCAAGCCGGGACAGGGTAAGGAAAAACTGTTTTTT.

V gene TRBV10-3 combines with J gene TRBJ2-1, with 9 nucleotides matching TRBD2. CDR1 and CDR2 from the germline V gene are ENHRY and SYGVKD. The V gene end was trimmed by 7 bases and the J gene end by 3 bases; junction bases not matched to a gene: 4. CDR3 length: 14 amino acids. The CDR3 DNA reads as TGTGCCATCAAGCGGACTAGCGACTACAATGAGCAGTTCTTC. Protein product: CAIKRTSDYNEQFF.

V is TRBV5-1 and J is TRBJ2-2; unclear D gene. There are 12 residues in the CDR3. V lost 4 bases, J lost 7 bases, and 8 bases lay in between. Germline CDR1 reads SGHRS; CDR2 reads YFSETQ. This chain's CDR3 is CASSQRGGELFF. The CDR3 DNA is TGCGCCAGCAGCCAAAGAGGCGGGGAGCTGTTTTTT.